This T cell receptor (beta chain) derives from a study of blood T cell repertoires in COVID-19. Study context: Acute and convalescent COVID-19 samples came from the United States, Italy and Spain. T cells, B-cell-depleted T cells, or PBMCs provided the cDNA or gDNA that served as material.

V lost 6 bases and J 0 bases, leaving 11 bases between the germline ends. The CDR3 is 14 amino acids. Germline V lookup: CDR1 MNHEY, CDR2 SMNVEV (reference sequence). Study processing details: Estimated nucleated cell counts came from reference gene primer amplification. Clones were sequenced by immunoSEQ multiplex PCR, and TCRdb holds only the in-frame ones, with some missing. D and trimming were read from the DNA, whereas the V and J calls and clone size are those reported in that table. The sample carries 210,000 or so clones, around 90% recorded once. The chain has TRBV27 and TRBJ1-1; a possible D gene is TRBD1 (6 bases). The sequenced material came from peripheral blood. This TCR was recovered from a man aged 25 to 45 with acute or convalescent COVID-19. In DNA, the CDR3 is TGTGCCAGCAGCGGACAGACCATGAACACTGAAGCTTTCTTT. Residues: CASSGQTMNTEAFF.